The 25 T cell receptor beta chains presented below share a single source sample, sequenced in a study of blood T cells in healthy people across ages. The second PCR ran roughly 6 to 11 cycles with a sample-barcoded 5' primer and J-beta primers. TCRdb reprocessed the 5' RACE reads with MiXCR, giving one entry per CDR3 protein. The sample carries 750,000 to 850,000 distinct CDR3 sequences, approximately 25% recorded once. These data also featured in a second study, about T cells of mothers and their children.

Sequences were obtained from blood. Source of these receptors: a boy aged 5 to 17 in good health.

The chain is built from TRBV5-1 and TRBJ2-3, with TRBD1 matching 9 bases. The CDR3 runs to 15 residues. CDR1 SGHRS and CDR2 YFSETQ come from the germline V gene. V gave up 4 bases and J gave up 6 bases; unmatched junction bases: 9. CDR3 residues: CASSIGQGQADTQYF. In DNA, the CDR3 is TGCGCCAGCAGCATAGGACAGGGGCAGGCTGATACGCAGTATTTT.

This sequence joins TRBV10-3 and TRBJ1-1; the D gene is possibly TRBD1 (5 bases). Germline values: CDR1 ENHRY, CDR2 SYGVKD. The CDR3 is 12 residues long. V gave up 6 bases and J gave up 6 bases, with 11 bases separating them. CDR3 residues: CAISQGVAEAFF. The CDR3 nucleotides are TGTGCCATCAGCCAAGGGGTGGCTGAAGCTTTCTTT.

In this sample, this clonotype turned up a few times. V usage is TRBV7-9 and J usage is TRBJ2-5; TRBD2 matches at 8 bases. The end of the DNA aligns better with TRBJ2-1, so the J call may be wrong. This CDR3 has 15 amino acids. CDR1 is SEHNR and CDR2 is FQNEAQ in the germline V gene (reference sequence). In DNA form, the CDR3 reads TGTGCCAGCGCGGCTAGCGGGCTCCCGGGAAATGAGCAGTTCTTC. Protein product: CASAASGLPGNEQFF.

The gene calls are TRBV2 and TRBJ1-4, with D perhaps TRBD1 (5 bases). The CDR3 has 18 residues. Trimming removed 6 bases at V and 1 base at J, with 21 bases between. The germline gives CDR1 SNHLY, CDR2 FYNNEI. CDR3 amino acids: CASRLRDAKIGTNEKLFF. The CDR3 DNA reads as TGTGCCAGCAGACTCAGGGATGCAAAGATCGGAACTAATGAAAAACTGTTTTTT.

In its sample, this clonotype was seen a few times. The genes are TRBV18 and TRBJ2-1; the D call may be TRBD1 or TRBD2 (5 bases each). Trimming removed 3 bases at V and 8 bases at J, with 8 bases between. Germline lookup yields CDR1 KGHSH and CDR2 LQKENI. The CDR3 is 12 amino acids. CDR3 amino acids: CASSPGRDEQFF. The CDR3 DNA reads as TGTGCCAGCTCACCGGGACGCGATGAGCAGTTCTTC.

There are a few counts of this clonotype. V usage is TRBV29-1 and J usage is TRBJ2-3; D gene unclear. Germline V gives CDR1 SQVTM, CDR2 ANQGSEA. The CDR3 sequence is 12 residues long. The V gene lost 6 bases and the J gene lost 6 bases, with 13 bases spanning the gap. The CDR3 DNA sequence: TGCAGCGTCCCCAGTGAAGCGGATACGCAGTATTTT. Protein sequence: CSVPSEADTQYF.

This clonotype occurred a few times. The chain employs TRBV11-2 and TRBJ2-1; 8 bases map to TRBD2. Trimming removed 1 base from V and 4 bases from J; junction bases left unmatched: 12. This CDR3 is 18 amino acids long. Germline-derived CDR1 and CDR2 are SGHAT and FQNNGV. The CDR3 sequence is CASSLVLGDGGRYNEQFF. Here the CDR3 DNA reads TGTGCCAGCAGCTTAGTCTTGGGGGATGGCGGGAGGTACAATGAGCAGTTCTTC.

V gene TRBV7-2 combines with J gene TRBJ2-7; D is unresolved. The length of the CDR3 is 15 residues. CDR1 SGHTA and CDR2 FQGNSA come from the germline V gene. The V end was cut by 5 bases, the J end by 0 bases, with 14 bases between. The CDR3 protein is CASSPSISPSYEQYF. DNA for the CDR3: TGTGCCAGCAGCCCCTCCATATCCCCCTCCTACGAGCAGTACTTC.

CDR3 DNA: TGCGCCAGCAGCCAAGGATCGGGAACCAAGGAGACCCAGTACTTC. This encodes CASSQGSGTKETQYF. V usage is TRBV4-3 and J usage is TRBJ2-5; D is possibly TRBD2 (5 bases). The CDR3 covers 15 residues. Per the germline V gene, CDR1 is LGHNA and CDR2 is YSLEER. Trimming shortened V by 1 base and J by 5 bases, and 14 bases separated the two germline ends.

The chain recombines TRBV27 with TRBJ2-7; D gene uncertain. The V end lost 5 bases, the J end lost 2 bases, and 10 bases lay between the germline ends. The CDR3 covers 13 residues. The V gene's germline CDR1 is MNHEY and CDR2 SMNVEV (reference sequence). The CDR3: CASSTHLAYEQYF. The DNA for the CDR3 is TGTGCCAGCAGTACACATTTGGCCTACGAGCAGTACTTC.

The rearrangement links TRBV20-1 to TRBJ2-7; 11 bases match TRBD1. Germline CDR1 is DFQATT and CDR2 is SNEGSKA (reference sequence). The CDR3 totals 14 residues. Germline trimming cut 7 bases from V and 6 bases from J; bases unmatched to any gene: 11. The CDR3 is CSVTEPGQGGEQYF. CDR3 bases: TGCAGTGTTACAGAACCGGGACAGGGGGGCGAGCAGTACTTC.

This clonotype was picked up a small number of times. Written as DNA, the CDR3 is TGCGCCAGCAGCCAAGGGACGGCGTATCAGCCCCAGCATTTT. Its translation: CASSQGTAYQPQHF. V and J are TRBV4-3 and TRBJ1-5, with no clear D. The CDR3 has 14 residues. The ends were cut back, 1 base at V and 5 bases at J, with 9 bases in the middle. CDR1 LGHNA and CDR2 YSLEER come from the germline V gene.

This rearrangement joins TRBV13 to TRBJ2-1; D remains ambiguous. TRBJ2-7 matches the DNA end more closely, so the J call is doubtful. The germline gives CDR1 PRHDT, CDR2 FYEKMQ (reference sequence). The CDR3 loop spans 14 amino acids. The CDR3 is CASSLYQGLNEQYF. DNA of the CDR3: TGTGCCAGCAGCTTGTATCAAGGGCTCAACGAGCAGTACTTC.

CDR3 sequence: CSARDGRHNQPQHF. CDR3 sequence (DNA): TGCAGTGCTAGAGATGGGCGGCACAATCAGCCCCAGCATTTT. This chain uses TRBV20-1 with TRBJ1-5; D remains unclear. Germline CDR1 is DFQATT and CDR2 is SNEGSKA (reference sequence). Trimming took off 0 bases at V and 3 bases at J, with 9 bases between the two ends. The CDR3 has 14 residues.

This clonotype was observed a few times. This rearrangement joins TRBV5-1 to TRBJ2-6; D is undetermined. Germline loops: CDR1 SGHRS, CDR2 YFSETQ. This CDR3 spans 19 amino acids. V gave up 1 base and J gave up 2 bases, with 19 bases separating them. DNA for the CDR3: TGCGCCAGCAGCTTGTTGGGCGAAACACCAAGAACTGGGGCCAACGTCCTGACTTTC. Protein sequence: CASSLLGETPRTGANVLTF.

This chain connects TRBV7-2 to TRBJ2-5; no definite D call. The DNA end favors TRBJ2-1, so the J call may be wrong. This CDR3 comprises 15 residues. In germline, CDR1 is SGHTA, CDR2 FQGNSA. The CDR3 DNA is TGTGCCAGCAGCTTACGGCCTAGTCCTGACAATGAGCAGTTCTTC. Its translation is CASSLRPSPDNEQFF.

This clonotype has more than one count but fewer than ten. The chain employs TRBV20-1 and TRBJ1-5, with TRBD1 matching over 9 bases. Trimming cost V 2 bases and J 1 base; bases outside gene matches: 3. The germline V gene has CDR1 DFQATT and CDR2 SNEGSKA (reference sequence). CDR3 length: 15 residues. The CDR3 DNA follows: TGCAGTGCTAGAAGTACAGGGGGCAGCAATCAGCCCCAGCATTTT. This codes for CSARSTGGSNQPQHF.

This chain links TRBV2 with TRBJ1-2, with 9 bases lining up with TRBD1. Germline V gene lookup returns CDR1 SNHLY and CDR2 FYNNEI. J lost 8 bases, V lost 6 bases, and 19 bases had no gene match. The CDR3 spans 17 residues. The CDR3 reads CASSEPLRDRVLEGYTF. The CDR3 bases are TGTGCCAGCAGCGAACCACTCCGGGACAGGGTTTTAGAGGGCTACACCTTC.

The CDR3 DNA reads TGTGCCAGCAGTTTAAGGGCGGGGGGAGAGCAGTTCTTC. Amino acids: CASSLRAGGEQFF. This chain joins TRBV28 and TRBJ2-1; the match to TRBD2 covers 8 bases. V lost 2 bases to trimming and J lost 10 bases; unmatched junction nucleotides: 4. CDR1 and CDR2 (germline): MDHEN, SYDVKM. This CDR3 is built from 13 residues.

The CDR3 DNA reads as TGCAGTGCTAGAGGTTCCTCCGGGACAGGGACCTACGAGCAGTACTTC. The encoded protein is CSARGSSGTGTYEQYF. V usage is TRBV20-1 and J usage is TRBJ2-7, with 9 bases lining up with TRBD1. From germline, CDR1 is DFQATT and CDR2 SNEGSKA (reference sequence). This CDR3 is 16 amino acids long. J was trimmed by 2 bases and V by 1 base; bases with no gene match: 9.

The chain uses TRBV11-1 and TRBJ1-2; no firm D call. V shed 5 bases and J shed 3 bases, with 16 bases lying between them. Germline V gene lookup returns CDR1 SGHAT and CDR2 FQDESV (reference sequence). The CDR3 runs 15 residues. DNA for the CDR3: TGTGCCAGCAGCGCAAGACTCACGGGTGACTATGGCTACACCTTC. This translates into CASSARLTGDYGYTF.

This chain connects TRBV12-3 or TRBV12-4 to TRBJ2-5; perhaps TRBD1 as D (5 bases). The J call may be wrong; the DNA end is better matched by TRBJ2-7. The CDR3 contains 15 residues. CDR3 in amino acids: CASSFRQGGWYEQYF. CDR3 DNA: TGTGCCAGCAGTTTCCGTCAGGGTGGTTGGTACGAGCAGTACTTC.

Here the CDR3 reads CASSDAAKNIQYF. The CDR3 DNA reads TGTGCCAGCAGCGATGCGGCTAAAAACATTCAGTACTTC. The chain joins TRBV9 to TRBJ2-4; D remains unclear. Trimming cost V 3 bases and J 4 bases, with 8 bases left between them. Germline-derived CDR1 and CDR2 are SGDLS and YYNGEE. This CDR3 comprises 13 residues.

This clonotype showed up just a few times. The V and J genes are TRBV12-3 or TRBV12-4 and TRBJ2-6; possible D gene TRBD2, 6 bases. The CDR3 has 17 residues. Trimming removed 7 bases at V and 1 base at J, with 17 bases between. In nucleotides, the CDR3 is TGTGCCAGCATTGGCGGAGGGAAAGGGTCTGGGGCCAACGTCCTGACTTTC. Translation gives CASIGGGKGSGANVLTF.

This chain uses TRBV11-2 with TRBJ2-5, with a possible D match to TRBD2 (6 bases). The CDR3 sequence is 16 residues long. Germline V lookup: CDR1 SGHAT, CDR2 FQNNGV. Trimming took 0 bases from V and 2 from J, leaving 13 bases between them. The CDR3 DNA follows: TGTGCCAGCAGCTTAGAGCCGGGGACTGGTCAAGAGACCCAGTACTTC. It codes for CASSLEPGTGQETQYF.